This T cell receptor (beta chain) was documented in a study of cytomegalovirus exposure and HLA in healthy donors. Unrecorded immune exposures were likely, despite nominal health at sampling. Regarding the study as a whole: Later analysis demonstrated an association between a missense DCLRE1C variant and TCR beta V- and J-gene trimming. What TCR beta sequences reportedly achieved was accurate prediction of HLA-A and HLA-B alleles in most subjects.

Use of 60 Vbeta and 13 Jbeta primers characterized the PCR. Assay: immunoSEQ multiplex PCR; the TCRdb copy retains only in-frame clones and omits some. The sample holds 110,000 to 150,000 clones, roughly 70% seen once. With respect to this clone: Its cognate antigen is unknown.

The CDR3 runs to 15 residues. V was trimmed by 5 bases and J by 3 bases, leaving 16 bases between them. Germline CDR1 MNHEY, CDR2 SMNVEV (reference sequence). This clonotype was obtained from a woman aged 60-75 years in good health and CMV-seropositive. Specimen: PBMCs. The chain has TRBV27 and TRBJ1-1; no clear D. CDR3: CASSPGVGWDTEAFF. The CDR3 DNA follows: TGTGCCAGCAGTCCCGGCGTCGGGTGGGACACTGAAGCTTTCTTT.